The 26 T cell receptor beta chains in this list originate from one sample, sequenced in a study of spatial heterogeneity in lung cancer. Described time point: sample taken at primary tumor resection. Study-wide results and caveats: The number of expanded tumor alpha and beta chains correlated with mutation number.

Their specific antigens are unknown. TCRdb called the 5' RACE reads again in MiXCR, with one record for every CDR3 protein. Among some 9,000 distinct CDR3 sequences listed, approximately 15% were seen once. This material consisted of lung tumor tissue, taken at surgery. These receptors originate from a male donor with early-stage non-small cell lung cancer.

This clonotype was found once. In a library made to pick up alpha chains, this beta chain is a stray read with a size that means little. The chain is built from TRBV28 and TRBJ1-2, with unresolved D. Per the germline V gene, CDR1 is MDHEN and CDR2 is SYDVKM. The CDR3 is 14 residues long. Trimming took off 5 bases at V and 2 bases at J, with 12 bases between the two ends. The DNA of the CDR3 is TGTGCCAGCAGTCCCTCAGCACCCAACTATGGCTACACCTTC. It is translated as CASSPSAPNYGYTF.

This clonotype showed up many times. Since it is a stray read in a library aimed at alpha chains, this beta chain has a size that is not meaningful. V gene TRBV5-1 combines with J gene TRBJ2-5, with TRBD2 identical over 7 bases. The CDR3 sequence is 16 residues long. Looked up from germline, CDR1 is SGHRS and CDR2 is YFSETQ. Trimming removed 4 bases from V and 2 bases from J; junction bases left unmatched: 11. The CDR3 loop reads CASSPSRGSGQETQYF. In nucleotides, the CDR3 is TGCGCCAGCAGCCCCTCCCGGGGTAGCGGGCAAGAGACCCAGTACTTC.

Concerning this clonotype itself: In a library made to pick up alpha chains, this beta chain is a stray read with a size that means little. V usage is TRBV18 and J usage is TRBJ1-5; D ambiguous. Germline CDR1 KGHSH, CDR2 LQKENI. This CDR3 comprises 12 residues. V lost 6 bases and J lost 0, with 3 bases in between. The DNA of the CDR3 is TGTGCCAGCTCTACTAGCAATCAGCCCCAGCATTTT. It encodes CASSTSNQPQHF. Variable domain in full (rest from reference TRBV18 and TRBJ1-5): NAGVMQNPRHLVRRRGQEARLRCSPMKGHSHVYWYRQLPEEGLKFMVYLQKENIIDESGMPKERFSAEFPKEGPSILRIQQVVRGDSAAYFCASSTSNQPQHFGDGTRLSIL.

In this sample, this clonotype turned up many times. Within a library made for alpha chains, this beta chain is off target, and its count is uninformative. Here the CDR3 DNA reads TGCGCCAGCAGTGGGGCAGAGGATTCACCCCTCCACTTT. Encoded protein: CASSGAEDSPLHF. The genes are TRBV5-1 and TRBJ1-6; possible D gene TRBD1, 5 bases. V was clipped by 5 bases and J by 8 bases, with 11 bases between them. Germline V gives CDR1 SGHRS, CDR2 YFSETQ. This CDR3 region has 13 residues. The whole variable domain, filled in from reference TRBV5-1 and TRBJ1-6, reads KAGVTQTPRYLIKTRGQQVTLSCSPISGHRSVSWYQQTPGQGLQFLFEYFSETQRNKGNFPGRFSGRQFSNSRSEMNVSTLELGDSALYLCASSGAEDSPLHFGNGTRLTVT.

This clonotype was counted ten times or more. This beta chain came through as a stray read in a library set up for alpha chains, and its size says little. The rearrangement uses TRBV20-1 and TRBJ2-1; D is possibly TRBD1 or TRBD2 (5 bases each). The germline CDR1 and CDR2 sequences are DFQATT and SNEGSKA (reference sequence). The CDR3 contains 15 residues. V lost 0 bases, J lost 7 bases, and 16 bases lay in between. CDR3 bases: TGCAGTGCTAGAGAATGGGGGTCTTACGGGAATGAGCAGTTCTTC. Its translation: CSAREWGSYGNEQFF.

A single count supports this clonotype. Compared with germline, one end of the junction differs, possibly owing to a read error. This beta chain turned up in a library designed for alpha chains; as an off-target read, its abundance says little. This chain uses TRBV2 with TRBJ1-1; tentative D call: TRBD1 (5 bases). The CDR3 has 16 residues. CDR1 is SNHLY and CDR2 is FYNNEI in the germline V gene. DNA of the CDR3: TGTGCCAGCAGCCCCCTCGCGGGAGCATCGGACACTCAAGCTTTCTTT. Translation: CASSPLAGASDTQAFF.

This clonotype came up many times. In a library made to pick up alpha chains, this beta chain is a stray read with a size that means little. The chain has TRBV18 and TRBJ1-2; TRBD1 matches at 7 bases. Trimming cost V 3 bases and J 6 bases; bases outside gene matches: 7. This CDR3 has 14 residues. In germline, CDR1 is KGHSH, CDR2 LQKENI. As DNA, the CDR3 is TGTGCCAGCTCACCTGGACAGGTGGGCGATGGCTACACCTTC. Its protein product is CASSPGQVGDGYTF.

In regard to this clonotype: This beta chain lies outside the target of a library built for alpha chains; its clone size means little. V is TRBV20-1 and J is TRBJ2-2, with D perhaps assigned TRBD1 or TRBD2 (6 bases each). The CDR3 runs to 14 residues. V dropped 3 bases and J dropped 4 bases, with 12 bases sitting between them. The V gene's germline CDR1 is DFQATT and CDR2 SNEGSKA (reference sequence). CDR3 amino acids: CSASWGAGTGELFF. CDR3 nucleotides: TGCAGTGCTAGTTGGGGGGCGGGCACCGGGGAGCTGTTTTTT.

This clonotype has ten or more counts. This beta chain slipped into a library made for alpha chains as a stray read, so its size is not meaningful. The rearrangement links TRBV6-5 to TRBJ2-5, with a possible D match to TRBD2 (5 bases). The CDR3 runs to 16 residues. V lost 2 bases and J lost 5, with 18 bases in between. The germline gives CDR1 MNHEY, CDR2 SVGAGI. The CDR3 sequence is CASSYGRERLWETQYF. The DNA for the CDR3 is TGTGCCAGCAGTTACGGCCGGGAACGCCTGTGGGAGACCCAGTACTTC.

A note on this clonotype: The library was built for alpha chains, so this beta chain is an off-target read and its size means little. The chain combines TRBV5-1 with TRBJ2-7; 7 nucleotides line up with TRBD1. The V gene end was trimmed by 3 bases and the J gene end by 0 bases; junction bases not matched to a gene: 9. Germline values: CDR1 SGHRS, CDR2 YFSETQ. The CDR3 is 16 residues long. The CDR3 is CASSSLPDRSSYEQYF. CDR3 in DNA: TGCGCCAGCAGCTCTCTGCCGGACAGGAGCTCCTACGAGCAGTACTTC.

This clonotype appeared many times. Since it is a stray read in a library aimed at alpha chains, this beta chain has a size that is not meaningful. The rearrangement links TRBV7-9 to TRBJ2-2; 10 bases line up with TRBD1. V lost 6 bases and J lost 6; bases outside the gene matches: 10. CDR1 SEHNR and CDR2 FQNEAQ come from the germline V gene (reference sequence). The CDR3 sequence is 16 residues long. CDR3 coding DNA: TGTGCCAGCAGTTTTCCGGGACAGGGGAGATCCGGGGAGCTGTTTTTT. It encodes CASSFPGQGRSGELFF.

This clonotype is medium-sized within its sample. Because the library targeted alpha chains, this beta chain is an off-target read whose size means little. This chain connects TRBV16 to TRBJ2-1; D might be TRBD1 (6 bases). V was trimmed by 2 bases and J by 3 bases, leaving 14 bases between them. Germline CDR1 reads KGHSY; CDR2 reads FQNENV. The CDR3 runs 16 residues. The CDR3 region has the DNA TGTGCCAGCAGCCAACCTGGGGGCCCCCACTACAATGAGCAGTTCTTC. This sequence encodes CASSQPGGPHYNEQFF.

In its sample, this clonotype was seen many times. The library was designed around alpha chains, so this beta chain is a stray read whose abundance carries little weight. The V gene is TRBV27, the J gene TRBJ1-5, with 7 nucleotides matching TRBD1. This CDR3 contains 14 residues. Germline lookup yields CDR1 MNHEY and CDR2 SMNVEV (reference sequence). The J segment lost 3 bases and the V segment lost 5 bases, leaving 4 bases of the junction unmatched. Here the CDR3 DNA reads TGTGCCAGCAGTACACAGGGGTCCAATCAGCCCCAGCATTTT. Translated: CASSTQGSNQPQHF.

In its sample, this clonotype was seen many times. This beta chain is an unintended read in a library built for alpha chains; its size means little. This rearrangement joins TRBV20-1 to TRBJ1-6, with D uncertain. This CDR3 has 14 amino acids. The germline V gene has CDR1 DFQATT and CDR2 SNEGSKA (reference sequence). V was pared by 3 bases and J by 10 bases, with 16 bases between. This CDR3 reads CSARRAAEGSPLHF. CDR3 in DNA: TGCAGTGCTAGGCGGGCAGCGGAGGGATCACCCCTCCACTTT.

This clonotype is classed as medium-sized. For a library built for alpha chains, this beta chain is a stray read; little rests on its size. The chain has TRBV29-1 and TRBJ2-7, with D perhaps assigned TRBD1 or TRBD2 (5 bases each). Germline CDR1 is SQVTM and CDR2 is ANQGSEA. V was trimmed by 4 bases and J by 4 bases, leaving 11 bases between them. The CDR3 sequence is 12 residues long. In DNA form, the CDR3 reads TGCAGCGTTGGAAGGGGCGGGTACGAGCAGTACTTC. It encodes CSVGRGGYEQYF.

This clonotype occurred many times. Because this beta chain is a stray read in a library intended to capture alpha chains, its abundance should not be given much weight. V usage is TRBV7-4 and J usage is TRBJ2-1, with D possibly matching TRBD2 (7 bases). Trimming left V 1 base short and J 4 bases short, with 11 bases between. In germline, CDR1 is SGHVT, CDR2 SQSDAQ. The CDR3 has 15 amino acids. The CDR3 region has the DNA TGTGCCAGCAGCTTAGGCGGGGGCACTTACAATGAGCAGTTCTTC. It specifies CASSLGGGTYNEQFF.

This clonotype was counted ten times or more. Little can be read into the size of this beta chain, an off-target read in a library designed for alpha chains. The gene calls are TRBV3-1 and TRBJ2-5, with TRBD2 identical over 9 bases. Germline CDR1 reads LGHDT; CDR2 reads YNNKEL (reference sequence). The V and J ends lost 4 bases and 2 bases, in that order; junction bases with no gene match: 5. The CDR3 totals 15 residues. The CDR3 nucleotides are TGTGCCAGCAGCCTCAGACTAGCGGAACAAGAGACCCAGTACTTC. Encoded protein: CASSLRLAEQETQYF.

This clonotype is classed as large. This beta chain is an off-target read within a library intended for alpha chains, so its frequency means little. This chain links TRBV28 with TRBJ2-2; D is possibly TRBD1 (6 bases). The V end was cut by 6 bases, the J end by 7 bases, with 15 bases between. The germline gives CDR1 MDHEN, CDR2 SYDVKM. The CDR3 has 14 residues. Written as DNA, the CDR3 is TGTGCCAGCAGACCTCAGGGGAGTGACGGGGAGCTGTTTTTT. Translated, it gives CASRPQGSDGELFF. The full variable domain, in which reference TRBV28 and TRBJ2-2 provide the parts outside the CDR3, is DVKVTQSSRYLVKRTGEKVFLECVQDMDHENMFWYRQDPGLGLRLIYFSYDVKMKEKGDIPEGYSVSREKKERFSLILESASTNQTSMYLCASRPQGSDGELFFGEGSRLTVL.

This clonotype has ten or more counts. This beta chain turned up in a library designed for alpha chains; as an off-target read, its abundance says little. The chain recombines TRBV28 with TRBJ2-7; 8 bases agree with TRBD2. The V gene's germline CDR1 is MDHEN and CDR2 SYDVKM. The V segment lost 4 bases and the J segment 2 bases; nucleotides outside the gene matches: 4. The CDR3 runs 14 residues. CDR3 protein: CASSSGGGAYEQYF. CDR3 coding DNA: TGTGCCAGCAGTTCCGGGGGGGGAGCCTACGAGCAGTACTTC.

This clonotype was counted at least ten times. With the library built for alpha chains, this beta chain is off target and its frequency is not meaningful. This chain connects TRBV4-3 to TRBJ2-1, with D maybe TRBD2 (6 bases). The CDR3 is 18 amino acids. Looked up from germline, CDR1 is LGHNA and CDR2 is YSLEER. Trimming pared 0 bases from V and 6 bases from J, leaving 21 bases between. In nucleotides, the CDR3 is TGCGCCAGCAGCCAAGATCTTTGGGGGACTGATACACCCAATGAGCAGTTCTTC. Translated: CASSQDLWGTDTPNEQFF.

This clonotype was found many times. This beta chain was picked up by a library intended for alpha chains and is off target, so its count carries little meaning. V and J are TRBV5-1 and TRBJ2-3; D is possibly TRBD2 (6 bases). This CDR3 contains 16 residues. Trimming pared 5 bases from V and 0 bases from J, leaving 16 bases between. Germline CDR1 is SGHRS and CDR2 is YFSETQ. DNA for the CDR3: TGCGCCAGCAGACGAGGAATAGCGGAGAGCACAGATACGCAGTATTTT. Translated, it gives CASRRGIAESTDTQYF.

This clonotype rates as medium-sized (0.01 to 0.1%). Since it is a stray read in a library aimed at alpha chains, this beta chain has a size that is not meaningful. The V call is TRBV5-4, the J call TRBJ1-1, with D uncertain. Trimming shortened V by 3 bases and J by 1 base, and 7 bases separated the two germline ends. The CDR3 contains 13 residues. Germline CDR1 reads SGHNT; CDR2 reads YYREEE (reference sequence). DNA for the CDR3: TGTGCCAGCAGCTCACAGAGGAACACTGAAGCTTTCTTT. Translated: CASSSQRNTEAFF.

This clonotype has a count of ten or more. This beta chain lies outside the target of a library built for alpha chains; its clone size means little. The genes are TRBV18 and TRBJ1-3; weak D call: TRBD1 (5 bases). The CDR3 covers 16 residues. In germline, CDR1 is KGHSH, CDR2 LQKENI. Trimming removed 2 bases from V and 0 bases from J, with 11 bases in between. The CDR3 region has the DNA TGTGCCAGCTCACCAGGGGCCCTCAACTCTGGAAACACCATATATTTT. Its translation is CASSPGALNSGNTIYF.

Judged by abundance, this clonotype is medium-sized (0.01 to 0.1%). With the library built for alpha chains, this beta chain is off target and its frequency is not meaningful. The chain couples TRBV21-1 to TRBJ2-1; the listed D gene, TRBD2, was not tested against the DNA. TRBV21-1 is a listed pseudogene. The CDR3 is 16 residues long. The CDR3 protein is CASSKVTGPSYNEQFF. The CDR3, as DNA: TGTGCCAGCAGCAAGGTTACCGGCCCCTCCTACAATGAGCAGTTCTTC.

Comment on this clonotype: For a library built for alpha chains, this beta chain is a stray read; little rests on its size. CDR3 sequence: CASRERWGAHTEAFF. Written as DNA, the CDR3 is TGCGCCAGCCGAGAAAGATGGGGAGCCCACACTGAAGCTTTCTTT. The J gene is TRBJ1-1, the V gene TRBV5-1; D call uncertain. The CDR3 runs to 15 residues. From germline, CDR1 is SGHRS and CDR2 YFSETQ. The V gene lost 7 bases and the J gene lost 3 bases, with 19 bases spanning the gap.

This clonotype was counted ten times or more. This beta chain slipped into a library made for alpha chains as a stray read, so its size is not meaningful. This chain connects TRBV5-1 to TRBJ1-2, with 9 bases aligning to TRBD1. CDR3 length equals 15 residues. V lost 10 bases and J lost 4; bases outside the gene matches: 14. In germline, CDR1 is SGHRS, CDR2 YFSETQ. CDR3 protein: CASRDRVGLGYGYTF. CDR3 nucleotide sequence: TGCGCCTCCAGGGACAGGGTCGGTTTGGGCTATGGCTACACCTTC.